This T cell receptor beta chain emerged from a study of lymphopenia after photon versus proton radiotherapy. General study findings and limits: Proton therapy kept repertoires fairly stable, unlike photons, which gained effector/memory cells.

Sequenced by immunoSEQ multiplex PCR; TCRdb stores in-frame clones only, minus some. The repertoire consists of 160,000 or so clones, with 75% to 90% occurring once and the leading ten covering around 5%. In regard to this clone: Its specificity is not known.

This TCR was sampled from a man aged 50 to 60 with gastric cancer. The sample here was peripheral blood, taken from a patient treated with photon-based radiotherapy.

This chain's CDR3 is CASSSGQGNEKLFF. The CDR3 nucleotides are TGTGCCAGCAGCTCCGGACAGGGGAATGAAAAACTGTTTTTT. The V and J genes are TRBV7-8 and TRBJ1-4, with 9 positions matching TRBD1. Trimming cost V 4 bases and J 5 bases; bases outside gene matches: 2. Germline V gene lookup returns CDR1 SGHVS and CDR2 FQNEAQ. The CDR3 consists of 14 residues. Looking up the rest from reference TRBV7-8 and TRBJ1-4 gives the full variable domain: GAGVSQSPRYKVAKRGQDVALRCDPISGHVSLFWYQQALGQGPEFLTYFQNEAQLDKSGLPSDRFFAERPEGSVSTLKIQRTQQEDSAVYLCASSSGQGNEKLFFGSGTQLSVL.